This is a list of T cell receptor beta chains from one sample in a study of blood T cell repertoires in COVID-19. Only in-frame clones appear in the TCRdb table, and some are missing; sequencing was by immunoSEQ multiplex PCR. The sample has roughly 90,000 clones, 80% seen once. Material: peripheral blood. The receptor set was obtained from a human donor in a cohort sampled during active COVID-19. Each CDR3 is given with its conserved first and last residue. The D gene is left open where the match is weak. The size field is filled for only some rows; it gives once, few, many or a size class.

CASSTRTGRDTEAFF | TGTGCCAGTAGTACAAGGACAGGCCGGGACACTGAAGCTTTCTTT | TRBD1 | TRBJ1-1 | TRBV19 | NA
CASSLRWTIYNEQFF | TGTGCCAGCAGTTTACGTTGGACTATTTACAATGAGCAGTTCTTC | NA | TRBJ2-1 | TRBV28 | NA
CASRTGGPNTEAFF | TGTGCCAGCAGGACAGGGGGACCCAACACTGAAGCTTTCTTT | TRBD1 | TRBJ1-1 | TRBV6-5 | NA
CATSDSGAGNTIYF | TGTGCCACCAGTGACTCCGGTGCTGGAAACACCATATATTTT | NA | TRBJ1-3 | TRBV24-1 | NA
CASSPEEKRSPIGTDTQYF | TGTGCCAGCAGCCCGGAAGAAAAGCGGTCACCTATCGGCACAGATACGCAGTATTTT | NA | TRBJ2-3 | TRBV3-1/TRBV3-2 | NA
CASSMVSSYEQYF | TGTGCCAGTAGTATGGTGAGCTCATACGAGCAGTACTTC | NA | TRBJ2-7 | TRBV19 | NA
CASSPRGEGNQPQHF | TGTGCCAGCAGTCCCCGGGGGGAAGGGAATCAGCCCCAGCATTTT | NA | TRBJ1-5 | TRBV28 | few
CASRGGTEAFF | TGCGCCAGCCGTGGCGGCACTGAAGCTTTCTTT | NA | TRBJ1-1 | TRBV5-1 | NA
CASSYETANSPLHF | TGTGCCAGCAGTTACGAGACAGCAAATTCACCCCTCCACTTT | NA | TRBJ1-6 | TRBV2 | NA
CASSPYIGGNSPLHF | TGTGCCAGCAGCCCATACATCGGGGGGAATTCACCCCTCCACTTT | NA | TRBJ1-6 | TRBV3-1/TRBV3-2 | once
CASSGSNGGVYEQYF | TGTGCCAGCAGCGGGTCTAACGGGGGGGTCTACGAGCAGTACTTC | TRBD2 | TRBJ2-7 | TRBV9 | NA
CASKVQGLRETQYF | TGTGCCAGCAAGGTACAGGGTTTGAGAGAGACCCAGTACTTC | NA | TRBJ2-5 | TRBV5-5 | NA
CASSASIGSPLHF | TGTGCCAGCAGTGCATCTATTGGTTCACCCCTCCACTTT | NA | TRBJ1-6 | TRBV28 | NA
CASSIGRVSNQPQHF | TGTGCCAGTAGTATAGGGCGGGTCAGCAATCAGCCCCAGCATTTT | NA | TRBJ1-5 | TRBV19 | NA
CASSPGSHEKLFF | TGTGCCAGCAGTCCCGGTTCCCATGAAAAACTGTTTTTT | NA | TRBJ1-4 | TRBV6-5 | NA
CASRRGQGAGTDTQYF | TGTGCCAGCAGGAGAGGACAGGGGGCAGGCACAGATACGCAGTATTTT | TRBD1 | TRBJ2-3 | TRBV28 | NA